The present entry profiles one TCR beta chain with its context. The antigen is unknown. Stated treatment: roughly 11-day PBMC culture with coronavirus spike peptide pools or control peptides (ViraFEST assay). The sample is drawn from a study of vaccination and CD4 T cells after COVID-19. Study-wide context: The stimulating agents, overlapping spike peptides, came from SARS-CoV-2, HCoV-NL63, HCoV-OC43 and HCoV-229E.

Sequenced with the Oncomine TCR Beta short-read assay was DNA taken from cultured CD4+ T cells. Each CDR3 protein gets one entry after TCRdb re-called the PCR reads with MiXCR. The sample includes about 17,000 distinct CDR3 sequences, around 47% of them seen just once. Trimming left V 5 bases short and J 2 bases short, with 19 bases between. The CDR3 has 17 residues. The clonotype originates from a human donor who had recovered from COVID-19. Sequencing was performed on CD4+ T cells from blood, cultured in vitro, taken before SARS-CoV-2 vaccination. The chain joins TRBV12-3 or TRBV12-4 to TRBJ1-5; D unresolved. The CDR3 protein is CASSAGEWRRGNQPQHF. The CDR3 coding sequence is TGTGCCAGCAGTGCGGGTGAATGGAGGAGGGGCAATCAGCCCCAGCATTTT.